The TCR beta chain under discussion was sequenced for a study of radiotherapy plus CTLA-4 blockade in lung cancer (dated by TCRdb to the late 2010s). Some background on the complete study: Among enrolled patients, 15% to 20% had an objective response and 30% to 40% reached disease control.

The paper's findings and limits, for the study overall: TCR clones derived from tumors expanded in peripheral blood after treatment with radiotherapy and ipilimumab. Early dynamic changes in blood T cell clones, together with increased serum interferon-beta after radiation, were reported as the strongest predictors of response.

The library was prepared using the immunoSEQ multiplex PCR assay. TCRdb mirrors the immuneACCESS table, restricted to in-frame sequences. Some clones are absent from its copies; in checked studies, under half trace to an unresolved V gene, and the reason for the others is unknown. Recorded for this sample are some 38,000 clones; about 70% of them occurred a single time. Less than 9% of the sample lies in the top ten. In this study, focal radiation therapy paired with CTLA-4 blockade (ipilimumab) was tested in patients who had chemo-refractory metastatic non-small-cell lung cancer. A remark on this clone: Its recognized antigen is unknown. No base qualities exist here, and no much larger clone lies one base off it.

The sequence came from a human donor with non-small cell lung cancer who had stable disease on radiotherapy plus ipilimumab. The sample here was peripheral blood, taken from a patient treated with radiotherapy plus ipilimumab.

The DNA sequence is as follows: TGCAGCGCCCTGCAGGGGTTAGCGGCGTACAATGAGCAGTTCTTC. Translated, this is CSALQGLAAYNEQFF. The V gene is TRBV29-1 and the J gene is TRBJ2-1; the D gene is tentatively TRBD1 or TRBD2, each matching 6 bases. There are 15 amino acids in the CDR3, from cysteine to phenylalanine inclusive. This entry keeps only the CDR3 DNA: 45 bases, framed from base 1. V and J are truncated by 7 bases and 4 bases respectively, leaving an intervening sequence of 20 bases. The germline V gene provides CDR1 SQVTM and CDR2 ANQGSEA.